These 19 T cell receptor beta chains were all obtained from the same sample, sequenced in a study of CD8+ T cells in alopecia areata. RNA, once extracted, was reverse transcribed into cDNA for use as the sequencing template. Assay: immunoSEQ multiplex PCR; the TCRdb copy retains only in-frame clones and omits some. The sample has over 150,000 clones, approximately 56% seen once. This specimen consisted of CD4+ T cells sorted from blood, obtained at week 0. The source is a human donor with alopecia areata.

Ten or more counts support this clone. The chain employs TRBV5-6 and TRBJ2-7; no clear D gene. Trimming removed 4 bases from V and 2 bases from J, with 10 bases in between. The germline gives CDR1 SGHDT, CDR2 YYEEEE. This CDR3 has 13 residues. The CDR3 region is CASSERPPYEQYF. As DNA, the CDR3 is TGTGCCAGCAGCGAGCGACCGCCCTACGAGCAGTACTTC.

This sequence joins TRBV5-1 and TRBJ1-1; D unresolved. Germline CDR1 reads SGHRS; CDR2 reads YFSETQ. This CDR3 region has 15 residues. Between the trimmed V and J ends, which lost 2 bases and 1 base, there was a span of 12 bases. The CDR3 DNA reads as TGCGCCAGCAGCTTCGACGGGCAAAGGAACACTGAAGCTTTCTTT. It translates to CASSFDGQRNTEAFF.

J is TRBJ1-2 and V is TRBV29-1; 11 bases align to TRBD1. The CDR3 runs to 14 residues. Germline CDR1 SQVTM, CDR2 ANQGSEA. V was pared by 4 bases and J by 6 bases, with 7 bases of the junction left unmatched. In DNA form, the CDR3 reads TGCAGCGTTGCCCCCGGGACAGGGGGAAATGGCTACACCTTC. Residues: CSVAPGTGGNGYTF.

This clone has a single count. The gene calls are TRBV30 and TRBJ1-2, with TRBD1 identical over 7 bases. The germline gives CDR1 GTSNPN, CDR2 SVGIG (reference sequence). The CDR3 runs 13 residues. The trim removed 0 bases at V and 11 bases at J, leaving 9 bases unmatched. Written as DNA, the CDR3 is TGTGCCTGGAGTGTCGGGACAGCCTTGGCTTACACCTTC. Translated, it gives CAWSVGTALAYTF.

This clone has ten or more counts. J is TRBJ2-2 and V is TRBV7-2; no definite D call. CDR3 length: 13 amino acids. Germline CDR1 reads SGHTA; CDR2 reads FQGNSA. Trimming removed 5 bases at V and 5 bases at J, with 9 bases between. The CDR3 nucleotides read TGTGCCAGCAGCCCAGACCAAACCGGGGAGCTGTTTTTT. Amino acids: CASSPDQTGELFF.

The table lists this clone with a count of one. The chain is built from TRBV5-4 and TRBJ2-7; 7 bases are a match to TRBD1. The CDR3 is made up of 15 amino acids. With 3 bases clipped from V and 0 bases from J, the junction kept 6 bases outside the gene matches. Germline V gene data show CDR1 as SGHNT and CDR2 as YYREEE (reference sequence). The CDR3 region has the DNA TGTGCCAGCAGCTGGAGGACAGGAAACTCCTACGAGCAGTACTTC. Amino acids: CASSWRTGNSYEQYF.

This clone was counted only a few times. Here the CDR3 reads CASTGTGGLEQYF. The CDR3, as DNA: TGTGCCAGCACCGGGACAGGGGGCCTCGAGCAGTACTTC. The chain combines TRBV6-5 with TRBJ2-7; the match to TRBD1 covers 12 bases. The CDR3 has 13 amino acids. The germline V gene has CDR1 MNHEY and CDR2 SVGAGI. V lost 7 bases, J lost 6 bases, and 4 bases stayed unmatched.

The chain recombines TRBV13 with TRBJ1-2; D perhaps matches TRBD1 (5 bases). Germline values: CDR1 PRHDT, CDR2 FYEKMQ (reference sequence). V was cut by 5 bases and J by 4 bases, with 8 bases left in between. The CDR3 is 12 amino acids. The chain's CDR3 is CASSPTGYGYTF. The CDR3 coding sequence is TGTGCCAGCAGCCCCACAGGCTATGGCTACACCTTC.

The chain uses TRBV7-9 and TRBJ2-6; 9 nucleotides match TRBD1. From germline, CDR1 is SEHNR and CDR2 FQNEAQ (reference sequence). CDR3 length: 17 residues. Germline trimming cut 4 bases from V and 2 bases from J; bases unmatched to any gene: 6. The CDR3 DNA is TGTGCCAGCAGCTATCCGGGACAGGGAACTGGGGCCAACGTCCTGACTTTC. This codes for CASSYPGQGTGANVLTF. Full variable domain (missing parts from reference TRBV7-9 and TRBJ2-6): DTGVSQNPRHKITKRGQNVTFRCDPISEHNRLYWYRQTLGQGPEFLTYFQNEAQLEKSRLLSDRFSAERPKGSFSTLEIQRTEQGDSAMYLCASSYPGQGTGANVLTFGAGSRLTVL.

This chain uses TRBV6-1 with TRBJ1-2, with TRBD1 as a possible D gene (5 bases). The CDR3 has 15 amino acids. V was clipped by 1 base and J by 3 bases, with 12 bases between them. The germline V gene encodes CDR1 MNHNS and CDR2 SASEGT. The CDR3 DNA follows: TGTGCCAGCAGTGAAGTGGTATGGGGGGACTATGGCTACACCTTC. Protein: CASSEVVWGDYGYTF.

The chain uses TRBV7-3 and TRBJ2-3; 8 bases are shared with TRBD2. The germline CDR1 and CDR2 sequences are SGHTA and FQGTGA. The J segment lost 0 bases and the V segment lost 5 bases, leaving 7 bases of the junction unmatched. The CDR3 consists of 16 residues. CDR3 nucleotides: TGTGCCAGCAGCGGTAATGAGCGGGGGAGCACAGATACGCAGTATTTT. Its protein product is CASSGNERGSTDTQYF.

The rearrangement joins TRBV30 to TRBJ1-4; D is perhaps TRBD1 (5 bases). The CDR3 sequence is 15 residues long. Germline CDR1 is GTSNPN and CDR2 is SVGIG (reference sequence). V was cut by 2 bases and J by 5 bases, with 15 bases left in between. DNA of the CDR3: TGTGCCTGGAGTACCCGCGGGGGGTTGAATGAAAAACTGTTTTTT. Its translation: CAWSTRGGLNEKLFF. Using reference TRBV30 and TRBJ1-4 for the parts outside the CDR3, the full variable domain is SQTIHQWPATLVQPVGSPLSLECTVEGTSNPNLYWYRQAAGRGLQLLFYSVGIGQISSEVPQNLSASRPQDRQFILSSKKLLLSDSGFYLCAWSTRGGLNEKLFFGSGTQLSVL.

J is TRBJ1-1 and V is TRBV29-1, with D perhaps TRBD1 (6 bases). CDR1 and CDR2 (germline): SQVTM, ANQGSEA. This CDR3 region has 9 residues. The V end was cut by 7 bases, the J end by 10 bases, with 10 bases between. The DNA of the CDR3 is TGCAGCGGTAGGGGGGGAGCTTTCTTT. Amino acid sequence: CSGRGGAFF.

The rearrangement links TRBV7-9 to TRBJ1-6, with D unclear. Trimming took off 6 bases at V and 4 bases at J, with 25 bases between the two ends. CDR1 and CDR2 (germline): SEHNR, FQNEAQ (reference sequence). The CDR3 consists of 19 residues. The CDR3 DNA sequence: TGTGCCAGCAGTTCCTACCCTCCGCGAGAAAGCCGATATAATTCACCCCTCCACTTT. Translating gives CASSSYPPRESRYNSPLHF. Drawing the rest from reference TRBV7-9 and TRBJ1-6, the complete variable domain is DTGVSQNPRHKITKRGQNVTFRCDPISEHNRLYWYRQTLGQGPEFLTYFQNEAQLEKSRLLSDRFSAERPKGSFSTLEIQRTEQGDSAMYLCASSSYPPRESRYNSPLHFGNGTRLTVT.

This clone was recorded a few times. This chain uses TRBV6-5 with TRBJ1-3; D is unresolved. This CDR3 region has 15 residues. The germline V gene has CDR1 MNHEY and CDR2 SVGAGI. The germline V and J ends were trimmed by 4 bases and 0 bases, with 10 bases remaining between them. DNA of the CDR3: TGTGCCAGCAGTTCGTTTACAAGCTCTGGAAACACCATATATTTT. Translating it yields CASSSFTSSGNTIYF.

Only one count was recorded for this clone. The rearrangement uses TRBV30 and TRBJ2-3, with D possibly called TRBD1 or TRBD2 (5 bases each). The germline gives CDR1 GTSNPN, CDR2 SVGIG (reference sequence). Trimming removed 0 bases at V and 2 bases at J, with 15 bases between. CDR3 length: 16 residues. The CDR3 spells CAWSVPDGASTDTQYF. For the CDR3, the DNA is TGTGCCTGGAGTGTACCGGACGGGGCATCCACAGATACGCAGTATTTT.

The genes are TRBV25-1 and TRBJ2-5, with 9 nucleotides matching TRBD1. The CDR3 length is 13 residues. Unmatched junction bases numbered 5, after V lost 8 bases and J lost 4 bases. Germline V gene sequence: CDR1 MGHDK, CDR2 SYGVNS. This chain's CDR3 is CASRTGDRETQYF. The CDR3 bases are TGTGCCAGCCGGACAGGGGATCGAGAGACCCAGTACTTC.

The V and J genes are TRBV30 and TRBJ2-3; no clear D. This CDR3 has 13 amino acids. The V gene lost 2 bases and the J gene lost 6 bases, with 12 bases spanning the gap. The germline CDR1 and CDR2 sequences are GTSNPN and SVGIG (reference sequence). The CDR3 nucleotides are TGTGCCTGGAGTTTAACCGGCCGGGATACGCAGTATTTT. It is translated as CAWSLTGRDTQYF.

The chain is built from TRBV29-1 and TRBJ1-2, with unresolved D. V was pared by 3 bases and J by 6 bases, with 14 bases between. The CDR3 runs 13 residues. Germline values: CDR1 SQVTM, CDR2 ANQGSEA. The CDR3 spells CSVESGFNHGYTF. DNA for the CDR3: TGCAGCGTTGAGTCGGGGTTCAATCATGGCTACACCTTC.